Described below is a single T cell receptor beta chain sequence and its context. Antigen: not known. This table comes from immunoSEQ multiplex PCR, and its TCRdb copy is limited to in-frame clones, with some not included. The data show approximately 110,000 clones, roughly 89% seen once. This entry belongs to a study of T cell responses to AZD1222 COVID-19 vaccine. General study findings and limits: The donors showed a predominance of white British ancestry and of females, with possible underestimation of clonal diversity. As reported, nearly half of all spike-specific TCRs target variant regions that are unmutated.

Trimming cost V 4 bases and J 4 bases; bases outside gene matches: 1. Germline CDR1 KGHSH, CDR2 LQKENI. This CDR3 has 13 amino acids. This chain joins TRBV18 and TRBJ2-5; 9 bases agree with TRBD2. Sample: peripheral blood, taken on day 0 of AZD1222 vaccination. The clonotype comes from an adult in good health. The chain's CDR3 is CASSLTSGETQYF. The CDR3 nucleotides read TGTGCCAGCTCACTGACTAGCGGAGAGACCCAGTACTTC.